The 8 T cell receptor beta chains given below trace back to one sample, sequenced in a study of blood T cell repertoires in COVID-19. The repertoire was sequenced with immunoSEQ multiplex PCR; TCRdb's copy has only in-frame clones and lacks some. The sample has around 450,000 clones; about 85% are singletons. The sample was PBMCs or T cells enriched from blood (not recorded which). These receptors all stem from a young woman who had recovered from COVID-19.

The chain employs TRBV20-1 and TRBJ2-7; 7 bases are shared with TRBD1. After removal of 3 bases from V and 6 bases from J, the junction contained 5 bases not matched to a gene. CDR3 size: 12 residues. Germline CDR1 and CDR2: DFQATT and SNEGSKA (reference sequence). CDR3 sequence: CSASEGAREQYF. Here the CDR3 DNA reads TGCAGTGCTAGTGAGGGGGCGCGCGAGCAGTACTTC.

The rearrangement links TRBV28 to TRBJ2-7; D unclear. This CDR3 is built from 13 residues. Germline CDR1 is MDHEN and CDR2 is SYDVKM. V was pared by 4 bases and J by 2 bases, with 9 bases between. CDR3 residues: CASSSSTTYEQYF. CDR3 nucleotides: TGTGCCAGCAGTTCCTCTACTACCTACGAGCAGTACTTC.

This clone was seen only once. The chain employs TRBV4-1 and TRBJ2-7; D may be TRBD1 (6 bases). In germline, CDR1 is MGHRA, CDR2 YSYEKL. Trimming removed 4 bases at V and 2 bases at J, with 12 bases between. The CDR3 extends over 14 amino acids. The CDR3 bases are TGCGCCAGCAGCCTTATACAGGGAACCTACGAGCAGTACTTC. This sequence encodes CASSLIQGTYEQYF.

The chain recombines TRBV2 with TRBJ2-5, with 8 positions matching TRBD2. Losses at the gene ends were 4 bases for V and 5 bases for J; bases not matched to a gene: 9. CDR3 length: 15 residues. Per germline, CDR1 SNHLY and CDR2 FYNNEI. CDR3 loop: CASSGTAGRGETQYF. The CDR3 DNA is TGTGCCAGCAGTGGGACCGCCGGGAGGGGGGAGACCCAGTACTTC. Filled out from reference TRBV2 and TRBJ2-5, the complete variable domain reads EPEVTQTPSHQVTQMGQEVILRCVPISNHLYFYWYRQILGQKVEFLVSFYNNEISEKSEIFDDQFSVERPDGSNFTLKIRSTKLEDSAMYFCASSGTAGRGETQYFGPGTRLLVL.

CDR3 coding DNA: TGTGCCAGCAGCTTGGGACAGACAGCTACTTATGGCTACACCTTC. It specifies CASSLGQTATYGYTF. This chain joins TRBV5-4 and TRBJ1-2; TRBD1 is a possible D gene (5 bases). Trimming stripped 0 bases from V and 5 bases from J, with 14 bases between. This CDR3 has 15 amino acids. Looked up from germline, CDR1 is SGHNT and CDR2 is YYREEE (reference sequence).

The chain recombines TRBV18 with TRBJ1-1; 7 bases match TRBD1. This CDR3 is 17 amino acids long. CDR1 KGHSH and CDR2 LQKENI come from the germline V gene. V gave up 3 bases and J gave up 3 bases; unmatched junction bases: 13. The CDR3 sequence is CASSPARGGRRDTEAFF. The CDR3, as DNA: TGTGCCAGCTCACCCGCGAGAGGGGGCAGAAGGGACACTGAAGCTTTCTTT.

This clone has only a few counts. The CDR3 loop is CASRQAEQYF. The CDR3 DNA is TGCGCCAGCAGGCAGGCTGAGCAGTACTTC. The chain links TRBV10-1 to TRBJ2-7; D unclear. This CDR3 comprises 10 residues. Deletions cut 6 bases from V and 7 bases from J, with 7 bases between. CDR1 and CDR2 from the germline V gene are WNHNN and SYGVQD (reference sequence).

The gene calls are TRBV10-3 and TRBJ1-4; D is unclear. The V and J ends lost 3 bases and 4 bases respectively, with 3 bases between them. This CDR3 is built from 12 residues. Per the germline V gene, CDR1 is ENHRY and CDR2 is SYGVKD. Written as DNA, the CDR3 is TGTGCCATCAGTGAACTTAATGAAAAACTGTTTTTT. This translates into CAISELNEKLFF.